This TCR beta chain was identified in a study of T cells after yellow fever vaccination. Germline-derived CDR1 and CDR2 are MNHEY and SMNVEV (reference sequence). Deletions cut 6 bases from V and 7 bases from J, with 16 bases between. The CDR3 spans 14 residues. Notes on the study in general: From the bulk population, abundant clonotypes could contaminate and appear within FACS-sorted repertoires. Overlap between CD4 and CD8 compartments was detected for a small share of clonotypes. Post-booster repertoires again held most primary-vaccination clones (about 96% CD4, roughly 90% CD8). Faster peaking, at day 5 versus 15, marked a secondary response that was weaker.

Comment on this clonotype: What it binds is not known.

TCRdb reprocessed the 5' RACE reads via MiXCR and lists one record per CDR3 protein. The repertoire holds some 560,000 distinct CDR3 sequences, with about 17% as singletons. This receptor was obtained from a man in his late teens or twenties who received the YFV17D yellow fever vaccine. The chain joins TRBV27 to TRBJ2-4, with TRBD2 as a possible D gene (7 bases). The input for sequencing was PBMCs, taken less than 6 days after the first yellow fever vaccination. The CDR3 sequence is CASRGRGAGNIQYF. DNA for the CDR3: TGTGCCAGCAGGGGTCGGGGGGCAGGGAACATTCAGTACTTC.